This TCR beta chain was documented in a study of blood T cell repertoires in COVID-19. Across the whole study: COVID-19 samples collected from the United States, Italy and Spain covered acute and convalescent phases. T cells, B-cell-depleted T cells, or PBMCs provided the cDNA or gDNA that served as material.

In the original analysis: Reference gene primers were amplified, and this amplification served to estimate nucleated cell counts. Sequencing used immunoSEQ multiplex PCR; TCRdb keeps in-frame clones, though not all of them. V and J calls and clone size are as listed in that table; D and trimming were resolved from the DNA. The sample carries approximately 150,000 clones, about 85% recorded once. Germline V gene sequence: CDR1 LNHNV, CDR2 YYDKDF (reference sequence). The ends were cut back, 5 bases at V and 4 bases at J, with 12 bases in the middle. There are 14 residues in the CDR3. Followed longitudinally, the Seattle patients had been enrolled during active infection.

The sample consisted of peripheral blood. V is TRBV15 and J is TRBJ1-5; no firm D call. This TCR came from a woman in her forties or fifties with COVID-19, enrolled during active disease. CDR3 protein: CATSAYGGNQPQHF. The CDR3 region has the DNA TGTGCCACCAGCGCTTACGGCGGAAATCAGCCCCAGCATTTT.